This passage covers 17 T cell receptor beta chains from one sample sequenced in a study of response to subunit inactivated influenza vaccine. MiXCR, run by TCRdb on the RT-PCR reads, gives a single entry per CDR3 protein. The table has about 620,000 distinct CDR3 sequences, about 10% seen once. The material sequenced was PBMCs from blood, taken on the day of vaccination. All receptors come from a man aged 50 to 59 who received an inactivated influenza vaccine.

This chain links TRBV12-3 or TRBV12-4 with TRBJ2-7; tentatively, D is TRBD1 or TRBD2 (6 bases each). V shed 7 bases and J shed 3 bases, with 13 bases lying between them. The CDR3 loop spans 13 amino acids. CDR3: CASTLGGSYEQYF. CDR3 sequence (DNA): TGTGCCAGCACCCTCGGGGGCAGCTACGAGCAGTACTTC.

The chain uses TRBV24-1 and TRBJ2-7, with unresolved D. Trimming pared 4 bases from V and 2 bases from J, leaving 17 bases between. Germline assignment: CDR1 KGHDR and CDR2 SFDVKD. The CDR3 runs 16 residues. In DNA, the CDR3 is TGTGCCACCAGTGACAGCTCGGCCGGGTCCCCCTACGAGCAGTACTTC. Encoded protein: CATSDSSAGSPYEQYF.

This clonotype has a handful of counts. The chain joins TRBV29-1 to TRBJ1-5, with D possibly matching TRBD1 (6 bases). Trimming removed 2 bases from V and 3 bases from J, with 8 bases in between. This CDR3 region has 13 residues. Germline V gene sequence: CDR1 SQVTM, CDR2 ANQGSEA. The CDR3 region is CSVETGYNQPQHF. The CDR3 coding sequence is TGCAGCGTTGAAACAGGGTACAATCAGCCCCAGCATTTT.

The CDR3 loop is CASSGGPGPDEQFF. CDR3 in DNA: TGTGCCAGCAGCGGTGGACCGGGACCGGATGAGCAGTTCTTC. V gene TRBV7-2 combines with J gene TRBJ2-1, with D perhaps assigned TRBD1 or TRBD2 (5 bases each). The V gene lost 5 bases and the J gene lost 8 bases, with 16 bases spanning the gap. The CDR3 extends over 14 amino acids. In germline, CDR1 is SGHTA, CDR2 FQGNSA.

The chain has TRBV4-2 and TRBJ2-1; D is possibly TRBD1 (6 bases). V lost 0 bases, J lost 7 bases, and 13 bases lay in between. The CDR3 extends over 15 amino acids. Germline CDR1 and CDR2: LGHNA and YNFKEQ. The CDR3 sequence: CASSQESYRVNEQFF. The CDR3 DNA sequence: TGTGCCAGCAGCCAAGAGTCTTACAGGGTGAATGAGCAGTTCTTC.

This clonotype was observed at least ten times. At one of its ends the junction is not consistent with the germline gene, which may arise from a read error. This rearrangement joins TRBV5-1 to TRBJ1-1; perhaps TRBD1 as D (6 bases). Per germline, CDR1 SGHRS and CDR2 YFSETQ. The CDR3 is made up of 14 amino acids. The CDR3 region has the DNA TGTGCCAGCAGTTTACGGGGGGCGAACACTGAAGCTTTCTTT. Its translation is CASSLRGANTEAFF.

The chain uses TRBV27 and TRBJ2-7, with TRBD1 matching over 7 bases. The CDR3 spans 19 residues. Unmatched junction bases numbered 19, after V lost 4 bases and J lost 1 base. Germline V lookup: CDR1 MNHEY, CDR2 SMNVEV (reference sequence). The CDR3 here is CASSSHYSQGVKASYEQYF. The CDR3 bases are TGTGCCAGCAGTTCCCATTACTCTCAGGGGGTTAAGGCATCCTACGAGCAGTACTTC.

This clonotype was seen more than once but under ten times. The V and J genes are TRBV9 and TRBJ2-2; TRBD2 might be the D (6 bases). The germline V gene has CDR1 SGDLS and CDR2 YYNGEE. The V end lost 3 bases, the J end lost 7 bases, and 10 bases lay between the germline ends. This CDR3 region has 13 residues. The CDR3 loop reads CASSAGSGGELFF. Here the CDR3 DNA reads TGTGCCAGCAGCGCCGGGAGTGGCGGGGAGCTGTTTTTT.

The CDR3 is CASSQPGLETQYF. Here the CDR3 DNA reads TGTGCCAGCAGCCAACCAGGGTTGGAGACCCAGTACTTC. The chain employs TRBV4-2 and TRBJ2-5; tentative D call: TRBD1 (5 bases). This CDR3 is built from 13 residues. V lost 2 bases and J lost 5, with 9 bases in between. Germline CDR1 reads LGHNA; CDR2 reads YNFKEQ.

The J gene is TRBJ1-2, the V gene TRBV7-3; 7 bases align to TRBD1. With 3 bases clipped from V and 6 bases from J, the junction kept 4 bases outside the gene matches. Germline V CDR1 and CDR2: SGHTA, FQGTGA. This CDR3 region has 13 residues. The DNA of the CDR3 is TGTGCCAGCAGCTTGACGACAGGGAATGGCTACACCTTC. The encoded protein is CASSLTTGNGYTF.

This clonotype turned up a few times. This chain uses TRBV7-2 with TRBJ2-5; perhaps TRBD1 as D (5 bases). The CDR3 sequence is 17 residues long. Germline CDR1 reads SGHTA; CDR2 reads FQGNSA. The V end was cut by 3 bases, the J end by 5 bases, with 22 bases between. As DNA, the CDR3 is TGTGCCAGCAGCTTTGGCCTGACGACAGTTCATCAGGAGACCCAGTACTTC. Its translation is CASSFGLTTVHQETQYF.

The rearrangement joins TRBV13 to TRBJ2-5; possibly TRBD1 or TRBD2 for D (5 bases each). The CDR3 has 19 amino acids. The V gene lost 4 bases and the J gene lost 0 bases, with 24 bases spanning the gap. The V gene's germline CDR1 is PRHDT and CDR2 FYEKMQ (reference sequence). CDR3 nucleotide sequence: TGTGCCAGCAGCTCCTTTCTCGGGGCCCTTAAGGAGGACCAAGAGACCCAGTACTTC. Amino acid sequence: CASSSFLGALKEDQETQYF. Drawing the rest from reference TRBV13 and TRBJ2-5, the complete variable domain is AAGVIQSPRHLIKEKRETATLKCYPIPRHDTVYWYQQGPGQDPQFLISFYEKMQSDKGSIPDRFSAQQFSDYHSELNMSSLELGDSALYFCASSSFLGALKEDQETQYFGPGTRLLVL.

This clonotype was picked up many times. The genes are TRBV7-9 and TRBJ2-7; a weak D match, TRBD2 (6 bases). This CDR3 spans 14 amino acids. V lost 6 bases and J lost 2, with 14 bases in between. CDR1 and CDR2 (germline): SEHNR, FQNEAQ (reference sequence). CDR3 protein: CASRSSGVPYEQYF. DNA of the CDR3: TGTGCCAGCAGGTCTTCGGGGGTACCCTACGAGCAGTACTTC. Together with reference TRBV7-9 and TRBJ2-7, the CDR3 gives the full variable domain: DTGVSQNPRHKITKRGQNVTFRCDPISEHNRLYWYRQTLGQGPEFLTYFQNEAQLEKSRLLSDRFSAERPKGSFSTLEIQRTEQGDSAMYLCASRSSGVPYEQYFGPGTRLTVT.

This clonotype was counted between two and nine times. The chain joins TRBV10-3 to TRBJ2-1; TRBD2 matches at 7 bases. This CDR3 region has 14 residues. V shed 5 bases and J 4 bases; nucleotides not matched to a gene: 5. Looked up from germline, CDR1 is ENHRY and CDR2 is SYGVKD. This CDR3 reads CAISPSGLYNEQFF. The DNA of the CDR3 is TGTGCCATCAGTCCTAGCGGACTTTACAATGAGCAGTTCTTC.

In its sample, this clonotype was seen a few times. This chain joins TRBV21-1 and TRBJ2-7; the table gives TRBD1 as D, unverified against the DNA. TRBV21-1 is a recognized pseudogene. CDR3 length: 13 amino acids. This CDR3 reads CASSKIPQGNLYF. The CDR3 DNA reads as TGTGCCAGCAGCAAAATACCACAGGGGAATCTGTACTTC.

This clonotype was seen more than once but under ten times. V gene TRBV29-1 combines with J gene TRBJ2-7, with D possibly being TRBD1 or TRBD2 (5 bases each). This CDR3 has 12 amino acids. Trimming cost V 0 bases and J 4 bases, with 7 bases left between them. Germline V CDR1 and CDR2: SQVTM, ANQGSEA. The CDR3 nucleotides read TGCAGCGTTGAAGAGGGGGTTTACGAGCAGTACTTC. Amino acids: CSVEEGVYEQYF.

In its sample, this clonotype was seen a few times. This sequence joins TRBV7-9 and TRBJ2-5; tentatively, D is TRBD1 (6 bases). The CDR3 length is 13 residues. Germline V lookup: CDR1 SEHNR, CDR2 FQNEAQ (reference sequence). V lost 8 bases and J 1 base, leaving 11 bases between the germline ends. CDR3 protein: CASHGQIQETQYF. DNA for the CDR3: TGTGCCAGCCATGGACAGATCCAAGAGACCCAGTACTTC. Supplemented by reference TRBV7-9 and TRBJ2-5, the full variable domain reads DTGVSQNPRHKITKRGQNVTFRCDPISEHNRLYWYRQTLGQGPEFLTYFQNEAQLEKSRLLSDRFSAERPKGSFSTLEIQRTEQGDSAMYLCASHGQIQETQYFGPGTRLLVL.